The 25 T cell receptor beta chains below come from one sample, sequenced in a study of glioma-infiltrating T cells. Using RNA template, CDR3s of TCR alpha and beta were amplified with iRepertoire arm-PCR. TCRdb re-called the multiplex PCR reads with MiXCR, one entry per CDR3 protein. The sample includes under 20,000 distinct CDR3 sequences, roughly 60% of them seen just once. Sequenced material: glioma tissue, nonneoplastic brain tissue, or PBMCs (not recorded which). These receptor sequences come from a human donor with low-grade glioma or glioblastoma, undergoing nonglioma brain surgery, or in good health (not recorded which).

V is TRBV15 and J is TRBJ1-5; D not certain. The CDR3 has 12 residues. The germline V gene encodes CDR1 LNHNV and CDR2 YYDKDF (reference sequence). Trimming removed 3 bases at V and 9 bases at J, with 9 bases between. As DNA, the CDR3 is TGTGCCACCAGCAGGGAATTCCCGCCCCAGCATTTT. This codes for CATSREFPPQHF.

V usage is TRBV19 and J usage is TRBJ2-7; 8 nucleotides agree with TRBD1. This CDR3 is built from 13 residues. The V gene's germline CDR1 is LNHDA and CDR2 SQIVND (reference sequence). V shed 4 bases, J shed 11 bases, and the junction held 10 bases outside the gene matches. CDR3 DNA sequence: TGTGCCAGTAGTACTTTGACAGGGGAAGGGGAGTACTTC. Translation: CASSTLTGEGEYF.

The DNA of the CDR3 is TGCAGTGCTGTGGGGGACAGGTCCTACGAGCAGTACTTC. Amino acids: CSAVGDRSYEQYF. The chain uses TRBV20-1 and TRBJ2-7, with 8 nucleotides matching TRBD1. After removal of 5 bases from V and 1 base from J, the junction contained 4 bases not matched to a gene. The germline CDR1 and CDR2 sequences are DFQATT and SNEGSKA (reference sequence). The CDR3 runs 13 residues.

The chain links TRBV29-1 to TRBJ1-2; a possible D gene is TRBD1 (5 bases). Trimming left V 6 bases short and J 4 bases short, with 12 bases between. The CDR3 has 12 amino acids. CDR1 is SQVTM, CDR2 ANQGSEA, per germline. CDR3 loop: CSVKGAAYGYTF. The CDR3 region has the DNA TGCAGCGTGAAAGGGGCGGCCTATGGCTACACCTTC.

The chain has TRBV20-1 and TRBJ2-3; D unclear. Trimming cost V 3 bases and J 6 bases, with 10 bases left between them. Germline loops: CDR1 DFQATT, CDR2 SNEGSKA (reference sequence). This CDR3 has 12 residues. The CDR3 loop reads CSARVSLDTQYF. In DNA, the CDR3 is TGCAGTGCTAGGGTATCTCTGGATACGCAGTATTTT.

The chain has TRBV20-1 and TRBJ2-7; 9 bases are a match to TRBD2. The CDR3 sequence is 16 residues long. J lost 5 bases, V lost 0 bases, and 11 bases had no gene match. Germline-derived CDR1 and CDR2 are DFQATT and SNEGSKA (reference sequence). The DNA of the CDR3 is TGCAGTGCTAGAGATTTAAGAGTAGCGGGAGTAAACGAGCAGTACTTC. Translation gives CSARDLRVAGVNEQYF.

V is TRBV4-2 and J is TRBJ1-1; a weak D match, TRBD1 (5 bases). V lost 1 base, J lost 3 bases, and 9 bases lay in between. CDR1 and CDR2 (germline): LGHNA, YNFKEQ. The CDR3 is 14 residues long. The CDR3 is CASSQGDRDTEAFF. CDR3 DNA sequence: TGTGCCAGCAGCCAAGGGGACCGCGACACTGAAGCTTTCTTT.

The rearrangement joins TRBV18 to TRBJ1-5; D remains ambiguous. The CDR3 consists of 12 residues. V was pared by 2 bases and J by 5 bases, with 4 bases between. Germline values: CDR1 KGHSH, CDR2 LQKENI. CDR3 in DNA: TGTGCCAGCTCACCAGGATATCAGCCCCAGCATTTT. It encodes CASSPGYQPQHF.

This clonotype has more than one count but fewer than ten. The rearrangement joins TRBV15 to TRBJ2-3; 10 positions match TRBD2. Looked up from germline, CDR1 is LNHNV and CDR2 is YYDKDF (reference sequence). V was clipped by 0 bases and J by 8 bases; unmatched bases: 14. There are 18 residues in the CDR3. Written as DNA, the CDR3 is TGTGCCACCAGCAGAGATTCCCTACTAGCGGGAAGAACGGGTACGCAGTATTTT. Its protein is CATSRDSLLAGRTGTQYF.

The genes are TRBV7-2 and TRBJ1-2; TRBD1 might be the D (5 bases). This CDR3 region has 13 residues. Germline V gene lookup returns CDR1 SGHTA and CDR2 FQGNSA. Trimming cost V 4 bases and J 4 bases, with 10 bases left between them. CDR3 bases: TGTGCCAGCAGCTCCGACCAGGGCTATGGCTACACCTTC. This encodes CASSSDQGYGYTF.

The rearrangement links TRBV19 to TRBJ1-2; tentatively, D is TRBD1 (5 bases). There are 12 residues in the CDR3. In germline, CDR1 is LNHDA, CDR2 SQIVND (reference sequence). V was cut by 8 bases and J by 10 bases, with 17 bases left in between. The CDR3 nucleotides read TGTGCCAGTTCCACAGGCTCTTCCGCCTACACCTTC. Amino acid sequence: CASSTGSSAYTF.

V usage is TRBV7-2 and J usage is TRBJ1-2; no clear D. CDR3 length: 13 amino acids. Trimming stripped 5 bases from V and 2 bases from J, with 9 bases between. Per the germline V gene, CDR1 is SGHTA and CDR2 is FQGNSA. CDR3 region: CASSPTFNYGYTF. CDR3 nucleotides: TGTGCCAGCAGCCCTACATTCAACTATGGCTACACCTTC.

The V call is TRBV6-1, the J call TRBJ2-7; no firm D call. The CDR3 has 11 residues. V gave up 8 bases and J gave up 2 bases, with 7 bases separating them. Germline CDR1 and CDR2: MNHNS and SASEGT. The CDR3 loop is CASEIAYEQYF. The CDR3 nucleotides are TGTGCCAGCGAGATCGCCTACGAGCAGTACTTC.

The chain links TRBV20-1 to TRBJ2-7, with D hard to call. From germline, CDR1 is DFQATT and CDR2 SNEGSKA (reference sequence). The V gene lost 6 bases and the J gene lost 0 bases, with 3 bases spanning the gap. The CDR3 totals 10 residues. CDR3 DNA sequence: TGCAGTGCCGACTCCTACGAGCAGTACTTC. Its protein product is CSADSYEQYF.

The CDR3 DNA is TGCAGTGCTAGTTACAGGGACAACGAGCAGTACTTC. It specifies CSASYRDNEQYF. The J gene is TRBJ2-7, the V gene TRBV20-1, with D perhaps TRBD1 (6 bases). The V gene lost 3 bases and the J gene lost 5 bases, with 11 bases spanning the gap. The CDR3 covers 12 residues. Germline V gene data show CDR1 as DFQATT and CDR2 as SNEGSKA (reference sequence).

The gene calls are TRBV30 and TRBJ1-1; no clear D. CDR3 size: 13 residues. Germline V CDR1 and CDR2: GTSNPN, SVGIG (reference sequence). V lost 4 bases to trimming and J lost 1 base, with 10 bases between them. The CDR3 loop is CAWTSSWNTEAFF. The CDR3 region has the DNA TGTGCCTGGACTAGTAGCTGGAACACTGAAGCTTTCTTT.

For this clonotype: The junction differs from germline at one of its ends, possibly a read error. The chain carries TRBV12-3 or TRBV12-4 and TRBJ2-7, with D possibly called TRBD1 or TRBD2 (5 bases each). CDR3 length equals 12 residues. CDR3 nucleotide sequence: TGTCCCTCGGGACCGCGTTTCAACGACCAGTACTTC. Its protein product is CPSGPRFNDQYF.

V is TRBV20-1 and J is TRBJ1-1; 9 bases agree with TRBD1. Per the germline V gene, CDR1 is DFQATT and CDR2 is SNEGSKA (reference sequence). The junction had 3 bases not matched to a gene; V was cut back by 6 bases and J by 1 base. The CDR3 loop spans 13 amino acids. The CDR3 reads CSALTGGNTEAFF. The DNA for the CDR3 is TGCAGTGCGCTGACAGGGGGGAACACTGAAGCTTTCTTT.

The rearrangement joins TRBV2 to TRBJ1-1; tentative D call: TRBD1 (5 bases). CDR1 is SNHLY and CDR2 is FYNNEI in the germline V gene. The CDR3 spans 13 residues. Between the trimmed V and J ends, which lost 5 bases and 2 bases, there was a span of 9 bases. CDR3 protein: CASSPQENTEAFF. CDR3 nucleotide sequence: TGTGCCAGCAGTCCACAGGAAAACACTGAAGCTTTCTTT.

This clonotype was counted many times. The chain carries TRBV4-1 and TRBJ2-1; the match to TRBD2 covers 10 bases. Germline-derived CDR1 and CDR2 are MGHRA and YSYEKL. Germline trimming cut 1 base from V and 4 bases from J; bases unmatched to any gene: 4. The CDR3 runs 16 residues. The CDR3 loop reads CASSQVGSGGYNEQFF. The CDR3 DNA is TGCGCCAGCAGCCAAGTGGGTAGCGGGGGGTACAATGAGCAGTTCTTC.

The CDR3 DNA reads TGTGCCAGCAGTCCTTCGCCGGGAGGGTACGAGCAGTACTTC. It encodes CASSPSPGGYEQYF. This chain connects TRBV27 to TRBJ2-7; 8 nucleotides line up with TRBD2. The V gene's germline CDR1 is MNHEY and CDR2 SMNVEV (reference sequence). The ends lost 5 bases at V and 4 bases at J; junction bases unmatched: 7. CDR3 length: 14 residues.

The V call is TRBV6-1, the J call TRBJ2-3; 9 positions match TRBD2. J gave up 1 base and V 5 bases, and 7 bases lay outside the gene matches. Germline CDR1 is MNHNS and CDR2 is SASEGT. This CDR3 contains 16 residues. CDR3 nucleotide sequence: TGTGCCAGCAGTTACAAGCGGGGGGCTGGCACAGATACGCAGTATTTT. Its translation: CASSYKRGAGTDTQYF.

This clonotype has at least ten counts. The chain joins TRBV19 to TRBJ2-1; TRBD2 matches at 10 bases. The germline CDR1 and CDR2 sequences are LNHDA and SQIVND (reference sequence). J lost 5 bases, V lost 5 bases, and 9 bases had no gene match. The length of the CDR3 is 16 residues. This CDR3 is CASSRAQAGGHNEQFF. The CDR3 region has the DNA TGTGCCAGTAGTCGGGCCCAAGCGGGAGGGCACAATGAGCAGTTCTTC.

J is TRBJ2-1 and V is TRBV6-9; 9 bases align to TRBD2. The CDR3 runs 15 residues. The V gene's germline CDR1 is MNHGY and CDR2 SVAAGI. V shed 4 bases and J 7 bases; nucleotides not matched to a gene: 8. Written as DNA, the CDR3 is TGTGCCAGCAGTTCGATAGCGGGAGATGGAAATGAGCAGTTCTTC. It yields the protein CASSSIAGDGNEQFF.

This clonotype has a count of ten or more. The chain couples TRBV11-2 to TRBJ1-4; 9 bases agree with TRBD1. V lost 1 base and J lost 8; bases outside the gene matches: 5. Germline V lookup: CDR1 SGHAT, CDR2 FQNNGV. There are 15 residues in the CDR3. The CDR3 is CASSLGDRDAEKLFF. CDR3 nucleotides: TGTGCCAGCAGCTTAGGGGACAGGGATGCGGAAAAACTGTTTTTT.